The present TCR beta chain was sequenced within a study of CD8 T cells in Susac syndrome. The CDR3 totals 15 residues. V shed 0 bases and J shed 0 bases, with 12 bases lying between them. Germline V gene data show CDR1 as GTSNPN and CDR2 as SVGIG (reference sequence). Random hexamers were used to reverse transcribe the RNA input (roughly 0.5 to 1 ug). An immunoSEQ multiplex PCR generated amplified TCR beta CDR3 products spanning 54 Vbeta and 13 Jbeta. TCRdb processed the immunoSEQ multiplex PCR reads anew with MiXCR; each CDR3 protein has one entry. The top ten clones hold about 0.1% of a sample with about 400,000 distinct CDR3 sequences, around 85% of them seen once. Isolation of CD8+ and CD4+ T cells was performed negatively, whereas enrichment of TEMRA cells was done by FACS.

Sequencing was performed on CD8+ T cells from PBMCs. The sequence was obtained from a human donor with multiple sclerosis. The chain employs TRBV30 and TRBJ2-7; D remains ambiguous. This chain's CDR3 is CAWSVISSSSYEQYF. The CDR3 bases are TGTGCCTGGAGTGTAATCTCTTCCAGCTCCTACGAGCAGTACTTC.